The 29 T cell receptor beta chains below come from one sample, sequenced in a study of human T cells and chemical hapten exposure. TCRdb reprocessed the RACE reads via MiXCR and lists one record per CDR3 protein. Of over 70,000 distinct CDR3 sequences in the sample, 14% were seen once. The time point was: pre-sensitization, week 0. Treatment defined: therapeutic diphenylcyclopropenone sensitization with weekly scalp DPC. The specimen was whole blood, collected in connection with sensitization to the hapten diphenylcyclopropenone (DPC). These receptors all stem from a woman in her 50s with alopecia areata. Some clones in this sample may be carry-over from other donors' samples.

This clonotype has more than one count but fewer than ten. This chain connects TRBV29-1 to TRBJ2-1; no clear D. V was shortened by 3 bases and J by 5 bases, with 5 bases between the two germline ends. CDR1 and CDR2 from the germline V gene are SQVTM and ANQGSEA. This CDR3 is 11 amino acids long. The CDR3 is CSVDSHNEQFF. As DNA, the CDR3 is TGCAGCGTTGACAGCCACAATGAGCAGTTCTTC.

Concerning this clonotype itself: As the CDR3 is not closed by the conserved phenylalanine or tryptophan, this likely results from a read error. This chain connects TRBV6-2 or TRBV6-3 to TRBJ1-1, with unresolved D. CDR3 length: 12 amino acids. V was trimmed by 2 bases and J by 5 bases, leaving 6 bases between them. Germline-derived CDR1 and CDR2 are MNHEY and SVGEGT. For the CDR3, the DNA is TGTGCCAGCAGTTACCCCCCTACTGAAGCTTTCTTA. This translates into CASSYPPTEAFL.

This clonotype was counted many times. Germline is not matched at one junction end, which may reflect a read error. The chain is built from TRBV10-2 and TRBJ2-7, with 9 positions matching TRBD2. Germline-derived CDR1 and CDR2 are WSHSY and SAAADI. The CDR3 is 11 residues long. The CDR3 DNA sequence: TGCGCCAGCAGTGAAGGACTAGCGAGTAACTTC. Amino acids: CASSEGLASNF.

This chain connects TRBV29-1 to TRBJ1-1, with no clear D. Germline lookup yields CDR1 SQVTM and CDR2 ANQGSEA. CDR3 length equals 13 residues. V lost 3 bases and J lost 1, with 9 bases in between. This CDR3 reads CSVESQPNTEAFF. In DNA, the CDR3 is TGCAGCGTTGAGTCACAGCCGAACACTGAAGCTTTCTTT.

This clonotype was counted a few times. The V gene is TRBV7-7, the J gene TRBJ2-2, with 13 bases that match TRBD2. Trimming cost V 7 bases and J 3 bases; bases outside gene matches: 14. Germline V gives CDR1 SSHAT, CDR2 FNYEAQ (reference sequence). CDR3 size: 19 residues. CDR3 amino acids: CASTDSSGTSGMHTGELFF. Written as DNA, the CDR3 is TGTGCCAGCACCGACTCTTCCGGGACTAGCGGGATGCACACCGGGGAGCTGTTTTTT.

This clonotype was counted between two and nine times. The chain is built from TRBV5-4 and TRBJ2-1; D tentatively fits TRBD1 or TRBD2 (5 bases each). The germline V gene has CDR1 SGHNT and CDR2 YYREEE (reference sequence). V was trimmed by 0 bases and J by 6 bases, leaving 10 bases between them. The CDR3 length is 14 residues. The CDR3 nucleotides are TGTGCCAGCAGCTTGGTCGGGACCAGCAATGAGCAGTTCTTC. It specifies CASSLVGTSNEQFF.

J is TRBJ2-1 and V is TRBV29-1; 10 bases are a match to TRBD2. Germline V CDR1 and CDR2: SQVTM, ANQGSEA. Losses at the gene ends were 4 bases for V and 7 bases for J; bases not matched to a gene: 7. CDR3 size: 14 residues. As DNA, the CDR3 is TGCAGCGTTGCCGCTAGCGGGAGTCTTAATGAGCAGTTCTTC. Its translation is CSVAASGSLNEQFF.

The CDR3 here is CASSQGIGNDEQYF. DNA for the CDR3: TGCGCCAGCAGCCAAGGTATAGGGAACGACGAGCAGTACTTC. This chain joins TRBV4-3 and TRBJ2-7, with D uncertain. The V end was cut by 1 base, the J end by 5 bases, with 12 bases between. The CDR3 extends over 14 amino acids. Germline CDR1 is LGHNA and CDR2 is YSLEER.

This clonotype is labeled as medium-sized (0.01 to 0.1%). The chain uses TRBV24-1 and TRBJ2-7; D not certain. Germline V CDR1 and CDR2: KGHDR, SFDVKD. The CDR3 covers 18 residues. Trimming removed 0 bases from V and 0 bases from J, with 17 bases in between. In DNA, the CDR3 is TGTGCCACCAGTGATTTGCCCGCCGCAGAATCTAGCTCCTACGAGCAGTACTTC. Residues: CATSDLPAAESSSYEQYF.

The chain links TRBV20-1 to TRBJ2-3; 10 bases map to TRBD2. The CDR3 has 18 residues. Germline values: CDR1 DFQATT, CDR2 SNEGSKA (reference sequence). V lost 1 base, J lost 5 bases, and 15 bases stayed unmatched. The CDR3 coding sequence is TGCAGTGCTAGAGCTAGCGGGAGTTTGAAGGGGCTCTTAGATACGCAGTATTTT. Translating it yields CSARASGSLKGLLDTQYF.

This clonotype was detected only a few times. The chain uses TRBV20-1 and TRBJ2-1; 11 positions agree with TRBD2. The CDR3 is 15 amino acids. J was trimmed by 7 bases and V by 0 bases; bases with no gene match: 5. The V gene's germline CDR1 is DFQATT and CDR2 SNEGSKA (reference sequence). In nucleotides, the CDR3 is TGCAGTGCTAGAGATGTGCCTAGCGGGAGGAATGAGCAGTTCTTC. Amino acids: CSARDVPSGRNEQFF.

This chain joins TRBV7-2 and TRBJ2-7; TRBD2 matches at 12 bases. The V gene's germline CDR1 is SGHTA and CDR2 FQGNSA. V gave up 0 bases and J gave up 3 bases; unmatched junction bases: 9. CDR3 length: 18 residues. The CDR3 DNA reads TGTGCCAGCAGCTTAGCGCGGTCTAGCGGGAGGGGAAACTACGAGCAGTACTTC. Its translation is CASSLARSSGRGNYEQYF. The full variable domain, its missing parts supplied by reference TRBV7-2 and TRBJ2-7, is GAGVSQSPSNKVTEKGKDVELRCDPISGHTALYWYRQSLGQGLEFLIYFQGNSAPDKSGLPSDRFSAERTGGSVSTLTIQRTQQEDSAVYLCASSLARSSGRGNYEQYFGPGTRLTVT.

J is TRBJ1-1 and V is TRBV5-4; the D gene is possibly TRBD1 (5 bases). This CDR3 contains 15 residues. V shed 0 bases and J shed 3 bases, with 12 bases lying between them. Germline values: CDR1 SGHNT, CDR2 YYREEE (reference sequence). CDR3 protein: CASSLELRGDTEAFF. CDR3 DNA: TGTGCCAGCAGCTTGGAGTTAAGGGGAGACACTGAAGCTTTCTTT.

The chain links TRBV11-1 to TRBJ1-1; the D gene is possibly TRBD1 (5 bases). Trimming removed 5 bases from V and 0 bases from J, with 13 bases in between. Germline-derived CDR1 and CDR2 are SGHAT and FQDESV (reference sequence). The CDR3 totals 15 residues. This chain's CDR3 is CASSLSQGMNTEAFF. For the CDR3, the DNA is TGTGCCAGCAGCCTCTCTCAGGGTATGAACACTGAAGCTTTCTTT.

The CDR3 sequence is CASSRQGGGELFF. The DNA of the CDR3 is TGTGCCAGCAGTCGCCAGGGTGGAGGGGAGCTGTTTTTT. V is TRBV12-3 or TRBV12-4 and J is TRBJ2-2; weak D call: TRBD1 (5 bases). The CDR3 runs to 13 residues. With 5 bases removed from V and 8 bases from J, the gap between germline ends came to 12 bases.

CDR3 nucleotide sequence: TGCAGTGCTAGCATTTTCGCCTCCTACAATGAGCAGTTCTTC. Its protein product is CSASIFASYNEQFF. The chain joins TRBV20-1 to TRBJ2-1, with D unresolved. The CDR3 length is 14 residues. Trimming removed 3 bases at V and 0 bases at J, with 9 bases between. Germline assignment: CDR1 DFQATT and CDR2 SNEGSKA (reference sequence).

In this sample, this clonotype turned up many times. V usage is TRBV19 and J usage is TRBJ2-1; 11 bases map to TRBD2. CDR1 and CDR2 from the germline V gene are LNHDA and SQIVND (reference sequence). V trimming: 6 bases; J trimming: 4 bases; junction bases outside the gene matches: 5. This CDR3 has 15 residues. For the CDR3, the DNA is TGTGCCAGTAGGGGGGGGACTAGCGGATACAATGAGCAGTTCTTC. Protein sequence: CASRGGTSGYNEQFF.

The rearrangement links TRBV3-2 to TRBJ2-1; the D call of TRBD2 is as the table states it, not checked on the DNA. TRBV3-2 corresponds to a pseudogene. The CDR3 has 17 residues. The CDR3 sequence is CASSQDVRTSGYNEQFF. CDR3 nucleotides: TGTGCCAGCAGCCAAGATGTTAGGACTTCGGGGTACAATGAGCAGTTCTTC.

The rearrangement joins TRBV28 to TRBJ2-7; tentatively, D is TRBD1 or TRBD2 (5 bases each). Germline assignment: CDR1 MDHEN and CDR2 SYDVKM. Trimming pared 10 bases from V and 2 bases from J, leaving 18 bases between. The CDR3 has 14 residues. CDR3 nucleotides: TGTGCCACCACATCGGTATGGGGGACCTACGAGCAGTACTTC. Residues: CATTSVWGTYEQYF. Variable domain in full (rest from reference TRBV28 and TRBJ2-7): DVKVTQSSRYLVKRTGEKVFLECVQDMDHENMFWYRQDPGLGLRLIYFSYDVKMKEKGDIPEGYSVSREKKERFSLILESASTNQTSMYLCATTSVWGTYEQYFGPGTRLTVT.

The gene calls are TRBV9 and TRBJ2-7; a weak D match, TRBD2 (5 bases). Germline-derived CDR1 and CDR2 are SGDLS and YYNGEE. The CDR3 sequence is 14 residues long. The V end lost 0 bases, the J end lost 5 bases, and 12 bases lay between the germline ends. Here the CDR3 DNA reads TGTGCCAGCAGCGTAGGTGGGTCGGGGAACGAGCAGTACTTC. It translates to CASSVGGSGNEQYF.

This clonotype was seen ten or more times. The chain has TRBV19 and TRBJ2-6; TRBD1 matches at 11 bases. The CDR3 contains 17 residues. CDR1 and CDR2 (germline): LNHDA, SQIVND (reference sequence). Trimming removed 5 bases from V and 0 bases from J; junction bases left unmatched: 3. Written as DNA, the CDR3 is TGTGCCAGTAGTCCGGGGACAGGGGGCTCTGGGGCCAACGTCCTGACTTTC. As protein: CASSPGTGGSGANVLTF.

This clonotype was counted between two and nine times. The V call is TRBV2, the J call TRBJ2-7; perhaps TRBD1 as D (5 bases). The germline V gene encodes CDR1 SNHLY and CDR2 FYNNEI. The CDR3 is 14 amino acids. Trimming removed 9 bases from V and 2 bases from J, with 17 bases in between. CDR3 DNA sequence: TGTGCCAGTAACAGGATAACAGCCGCCTACGAGCAGTACTTC. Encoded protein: CASNRITAAYEQYF. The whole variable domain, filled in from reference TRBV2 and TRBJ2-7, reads EPEVTQTPSHQVTQMGQEVILRCVPISNHLYFYWYRQILGQKVEFLVSFYNNEISEKSEIFDDQFSVERPDGSNFTLKIRSTKLEDSAMYFCASNRITAAYEQYFGPGTRLTVT.

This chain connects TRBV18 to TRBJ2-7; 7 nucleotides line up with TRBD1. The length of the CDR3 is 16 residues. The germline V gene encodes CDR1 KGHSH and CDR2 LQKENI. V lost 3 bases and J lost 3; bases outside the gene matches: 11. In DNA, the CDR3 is TGTGCCAGCTCACCGCTAGGAAGAGGGGGCGACTACGAGCAGTACTTC. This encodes CASSPLGRGGDYEQYF.

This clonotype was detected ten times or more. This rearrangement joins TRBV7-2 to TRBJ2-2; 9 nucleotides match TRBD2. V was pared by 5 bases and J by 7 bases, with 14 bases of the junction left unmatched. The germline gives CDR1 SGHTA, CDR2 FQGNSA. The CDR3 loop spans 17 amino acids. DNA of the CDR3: TGTGCCAGCAGCCGCCTACTAGCGGGCGTTACTGGCGGGGAGCTGTTTTTT. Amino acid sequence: CASSRLLAGVTGGELFF.

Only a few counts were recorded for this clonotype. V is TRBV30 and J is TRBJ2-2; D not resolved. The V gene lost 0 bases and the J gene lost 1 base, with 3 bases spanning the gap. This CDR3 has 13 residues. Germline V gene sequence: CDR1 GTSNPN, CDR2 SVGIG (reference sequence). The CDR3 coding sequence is TGTGCCTGGAGTGTCGGGAACACCGGGGAGCTGTTTTTT. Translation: CAWSVGNTGELFF.

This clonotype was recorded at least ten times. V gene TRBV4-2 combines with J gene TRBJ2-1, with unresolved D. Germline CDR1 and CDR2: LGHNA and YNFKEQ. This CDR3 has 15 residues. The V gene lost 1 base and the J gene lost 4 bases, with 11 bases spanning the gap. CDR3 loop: CASSQGPGTYNEQFF. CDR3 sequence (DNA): TGTGCCAGCAGCCAAGGTCCAGGCACGTACAATGAGCAGTTCTTC.

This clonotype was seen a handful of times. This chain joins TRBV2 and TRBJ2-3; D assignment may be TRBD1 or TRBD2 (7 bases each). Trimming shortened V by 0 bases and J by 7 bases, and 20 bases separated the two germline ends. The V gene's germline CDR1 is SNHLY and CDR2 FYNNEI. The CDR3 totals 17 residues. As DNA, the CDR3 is TGTGCCAGCAGTGAAGCGCTTCCGCAACAGGGGACTAATACGCAGTATTTT. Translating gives CASSEALPQQGTNTQYF.

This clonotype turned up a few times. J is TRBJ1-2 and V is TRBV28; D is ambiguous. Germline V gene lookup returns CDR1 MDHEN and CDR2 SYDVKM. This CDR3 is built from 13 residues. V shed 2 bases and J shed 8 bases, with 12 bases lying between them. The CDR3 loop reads CASSLEWQQGYTF. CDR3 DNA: TGTGCCAGCAGTTTAGAGTGGCAGCAAGGCTACACCTTC.

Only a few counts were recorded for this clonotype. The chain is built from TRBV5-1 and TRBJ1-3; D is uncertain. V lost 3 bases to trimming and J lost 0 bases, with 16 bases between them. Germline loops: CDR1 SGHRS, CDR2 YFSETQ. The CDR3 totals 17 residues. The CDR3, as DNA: TGCGCCAGCAGCTGGGGTGACGCACTTCGCTCTGGAAACACCATATATTTT. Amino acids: CASSWGDALRSGNTIYF.